This record covers a single T cell receptor (beta chain). Patients of the Seattle cohort, enrolled during active infection, were followed longitudinally. Authors' processing steps: Cell counts per sample came from amplifying reference gene primers. Generated by immunoSEQ multiplex PCR, the TCRdb table keeps only in-frame clones and is missing some. The V and J calls and clone size are taken from that table; D and trimming were inferred from the DNA. The sample consists of around 280,000 clones, roughly nine tenths of them appearing once. The data stem from a study of blood T cell repertoires in COVID-19. The overall study: There were acute and convalescent COVID-19 samples, and they came from the United States, Italy and Spain. In each case, the material was cDNA or gDNA derived from T cells, B-cell-depleted T cells, or PBMCs.

This CDR3 region has 17 residues. The J segment lost 7 bases and the V segment lost 8 bases, leaving 16 bases of the junction unmatched. The germline CDR1 and CDR2 sequences are LNHNV and YYDKDF (reference sequence). The sequence was collected from a woman aged 25 to 39 with COVID-19, enrolled during active disease. This chain connects TRBV15 to TRBJ2-2; 10 bases are a match to TRBD1. Input material: peripheral blood. DNA of the CDR3: TGTGCCACCGCATCGCGAGGGGGACAGGGGTTCGGCGGGGAGCTGTTTTTT. It translates to CATASRGGQGFGGELFF. The complete variable domain, with remaining parts taken from reference TRBV15 and TRBJ2-2, reads DAMVIQNPRYQVTQFGKPVTLSCSQTLNHNVMYWYQQKSSQAPKLLFHYYDKDFNNEADTPDNFQSRRPNTSFCFLDIRSPGLGDTAMYLCATASRGGQGFGGELFFGEGSRLTVL.